These 22 T cell receptor beta chains were all obtained from the same sample, sequenced in a study of T cells expressing NK-cell markers. TCRdb re-called the 5' RACE reads and catalogs CDR3 proteins one per entry, DNA excluded. The sample table includes about 460,000 distinct CDR3 sequences. Sequenced material: blood T cells: a sorted CD56 or NKG2C T cell subset, CD4+ or CD8+ T cells, or bulk PBMC T cells (not recorded which). The receptors here all came from a woman aged 45 to 65 in good health.

The rearrangement links TRBV7-9 to TRBJ2-3; checking the TCRdb D call of TRBD1 is not possible without DNA. Germline V CDR1 and CDR2: SEHNR, FQNEAQ (reference sequence). The CDR3 contains 16 residues. CDR3: CASSLDLPQGPATQYF.

The chain has TRBV11-1 and TRBJ2-1; checking the TCRdb D call of TRBD1 is not possible without DNA. The CDR3 totals 14 residues. Germline CDR1 is SGHAT and CDR2 is FQDESV (reference sequence). The CDR3 loop is CASRSYRGPNEQFF.

The chain carries TRBV5-1 and TRBJ1-5. CDR3 length: 17 amino acids. CDR1 SGHRS and CDR2 YFSETQ come from the germline V gene. CDR3 residues: CASSLDGGPNSNQPQHF.

The chain has TRBV3-1 and TRBJ1-1. The germline CDR1 and CDR2 sequences are LGHDT and YNNKEL (reference sequence). The CDR3 runs 15 residues. CDR3 region: CASSPIGLRDTEAFF.

This rearrangement joins TRBV10-3 to TRBJ2-3; lacking DNA, the TRBD1 call made by TCRdb goes unchecked. CDR1 is ENHRY, CDR2 SYGVKD, per germline. The CDR3 runs to 13 residues. CDR3: CAIGRDSTDTQYF.

The chain recombines TRBV11-2 with TRBJ1-2; TCRdb gives TRBD1 as the D gene, but with no DNA this cannot be confirmed. CDR3 length equals 13 residues. Germline V gene sequence: CDR1 SGHAT, CDR2 FQNNGV. The CDR3 is CASSDRTGVGYTF. Full variable domain (outside the CDR3, taken from reference TRBV11-2 and TRBJ1-2): EAGVAQSPRYKIIEKRQSVAFWCNPISGHATLYWYQQILGQGPKLLIQFQNNGVVDDSQLPKDRFSAERLKGVDSTLKIQPAKLEDSAVYLCASSDRTGVGYTFGSGTRLTVV.

The V gene is TRBV12-3 or TRBV12-4, the J gene TRBJ2-1; TCRdb designates TRBD2, a call that cannot be tested without DNA. The CDR3 is 18 amino acids. CDR3 sequence reads: CASSSSGTSGTSGNEQFF.

V and J are TRBV11-2 and TRBJ2-1; the TRBD1 assignment by TCRdb is unverifiable without DNA. Germline CDR1 reads SGHAT; CDR2 reads FQNNGV. The CDR3 has 14 residues. The CDR3 spells CASSLEGTGNEQFF.

This chain connects TRBV6-2 or TRBV6-3 to TRBJ2-1; TCRdb indicates TRBD1, and absent DNA this call remains unverified. Germline loops: CDR1 MNHEY, CDR2 SVGEGT. The CDR3 covers 12 residues. The CDR3 reads CASTPGLDEQFF.

This chain uses TRBV4-1 with TRBJ2-1; TCRdb returns TRBD1, unconfirmable since there is no DNA. The germline gives CDR1 MGHRA, CDR2 YSYEKL. The CDR3 extends over 15 amino acids. The CDR3: CASSQAGSGGYEQFF.

The chain has TRBV7-2 and TRBJ2-3; the D gene TCRdb calls, TRBD2, cannot be checked with no DNA. The CDR3 sequence is 18 residues long. Germline CDR1 reads SGHTA; CDR2 reads FQGNSA. The CDR3 loop reads CASSLQGLRPISTDTQYF.

J is TRBJ1-1 and V is TRBV3-1. The CDR3 loop spans 12 amino acids. Per the germline V gene, CDR1 is LGHDT and CDR2 is YNNKEL (reference sequence). The CDR3 reads CASSQFNAEAFF.

This chain uses TRBV6-5 with TRBJ2-1; TCRdb's assignment of TRBD2 cannot be checked, as there is no DNA. The CDR3 covers 16 residues. CDR1 is MNHEY and CDR2 is SVGAGI in the germline V gene. CDR3 region: CASSYSGSSNYNEQFF.

This chain connects TRBV5-1 to TRBJ2-7. CDR3 length: 14 amino acids. Per germline, CDR1 SGHRS and CDR2 YFSETQ. This CDR3 is CASSLTLGLYEQYF. Full variable domain (outside the CDR3, taken from reference TRBV5-1 and TRBJ2-7): KAGVTQTPRYLIKTRGQQVTLSCSPISGHRSVSWYQQTPGQGLQFLFEYFSETQRNKGNFPGRFSGRQFSNSRSEMNVSTLELGDSALYLCASSLTLGLYEQYFGPGTRLTVT.

This chain connects TRBV21-1 to TRBJ1-2; no DNA is available, so the TRBD1 call from TCRdb remains unchecked. TRBV21-1 is a pseudogene segment. The CDR3 sequence is 15 residues long. The chain's CDR3 is CASSKGGKGPYGYTF.

This rearrangement joins TRBV11-2 to TRBJ1-1. CDR1 and CDR2 (germline): SGHAT, FQNNGV. This CDR3 is 16 amino acids long. CDR3 amino acids: CASSSARPGRGTEAFF.

This rearrangement joins TRBV3-1 to TRBJ2-7; the TCRdb call, TRBD2, lacks DNA for checking. Germline values: CDR1 LGHDT, CDR2 YNNKEL (reference sequence). The CDR3 is made up of 14 amino acids. The CDR3 region is CASSQASSGVGQYF.

The gene calls are TRBV10-3 and TRBJ1-4. CDR3 length: 14 amino acids. The V gene's germline CDR1 is ENHRY and CDR2 SYGVKD. CDR3 sequence reads: CAISEGLTNEKLFF.

The rearrangement joins TRBV3-1 to TRBJ2-3; no DNA is available, so the TRBD2 call from TCRdb remains unchecked. The CDR3 is 16 amino acids. The germline V gene has CDR1 LGHDT and CDR2 YNNKEL (reference sequence). Here the CDR3 reads CASSQDSGLLFGTQYF.

This chain uses TRBV7-3 with TRBJ2-1. Germline CDR1 SGHTA, CDR2 FQGTGA. The CDR3 has 14 amino acids. This CDR3 is CASSLTWPSNEQFF. Looking up the rest from reference TRBV7-3 and TRBJ2-1 gives the full variable domain: GAGVSQTPSNKVTEKGKYVELRCDPISGHTALYWYRQSLGQGPEFLIYFQGTGAADDSGLPNDRFFAVRPEGSVSTLKIQRTERGDSAVYLCASSLTWPSNEQFFGPGTRLTVL.

The J gene is TRBJ2-7, the V gene TRBV20-1; TCRdb lists TRBD2, though no DNA is available to test this call. The CDR3 spans 15 residues. Germline lookup yields CDR1 DFQATT and CDR2 SNEGSKA (reference sequence). The CDR3 sequence: CSASLGLAGAYEQYF.

This chain joins TRBV4-1 and TRBJ2-5; without DNA, the TCRdb call of TRBD2 cannot be checked. The CDR3 spans 14 residues. Germline lookup yields CDR1 MGHRA and CDR2 YSYEKL. This CDR3 is CASKGVADPETQYF.